This T cell receptor beta chain was obtained from a study of CD8+CD57+ T cells in acquired aplastic anemia. The sequenced patients had an expansion of CD8+CD57+ cells seen by flow cytometry. This clonotype was observed a few times. One end of the junction does not line up with germline, which may come from a read error. Using genomic DNA as the template, TCR beta VDJ and CDR3 profiling was carried out. TCRdb passed the reads through MiXCR, listing each CDR3 protein once. The repertoire holds tens of thousands of distinct CDR3 sequences, with 60% to 80% as singletons. Sequenced: sorted CD4+, CD8+, or CD8+CD57+ T cells (not recorded which) from PBMCs. This TCR was sampled from a human donor with aplastic anemia.

Here the CDR3 DNA reads TGTGCCAGCAACTCCCCCCCGGGGAGAGCGAACACCGGGGAGCTGTCTTTT. Its translation is CASNSPPGRANTGELSF. The genes are TRBV7-6 and TRBJ2-2; D perhaps matches TRBD2 (5 bases). CDR1 and CDR2 (germline): SGHVS, FNYEAQ. The CDR3 consists of 17 residues.